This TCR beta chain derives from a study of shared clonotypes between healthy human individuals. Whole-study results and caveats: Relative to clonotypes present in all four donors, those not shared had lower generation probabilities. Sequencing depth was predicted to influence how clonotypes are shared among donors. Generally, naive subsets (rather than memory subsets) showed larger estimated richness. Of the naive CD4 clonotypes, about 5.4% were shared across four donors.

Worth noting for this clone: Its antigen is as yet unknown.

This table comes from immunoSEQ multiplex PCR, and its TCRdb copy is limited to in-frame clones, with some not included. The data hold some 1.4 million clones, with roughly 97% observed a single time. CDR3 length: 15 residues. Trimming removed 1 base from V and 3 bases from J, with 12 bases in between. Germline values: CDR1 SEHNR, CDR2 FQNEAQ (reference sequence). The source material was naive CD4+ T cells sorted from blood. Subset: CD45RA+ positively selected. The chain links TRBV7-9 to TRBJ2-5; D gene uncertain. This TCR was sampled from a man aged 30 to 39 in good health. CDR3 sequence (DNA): TGTGCCAGCAGCTTAGGGCGCCGGCTGGAAGAGACCCAGTACTTC. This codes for CASSLGRRLEETQYF.